This T cell receptor beta chain was documented in a study of Graves' ophthalmopathy and Graves' hyperthyroidism. Germline loops: CDR1 ENHRY, CDR2 SYGVKD. This CDR3 spans 12 amino acids. V dropped 8 bases and J dropped 3 bases, with 7 bases sitting between them. Cases classed as stable hyperthyroidism had no ophthalmopathy within 18 months of follow-up. RNA transcripts yielded amplified TCR beta CDR3 regions. HTBI primers primed a first-round RT-PCR, and a second-round multiplex PCR followed. MiXCR was run by TCRdb on the multiplex PCR reads, yielding one entry per CDR3 protein. Of about 370,000 distinct CDR3 sequences listed, about 18% were seen once; the top ten hold 2.4%. This clonotype has ten or more counts.

The sample consisted of peripheral blood. This sequence joins TRBV10-3 and TRBJ2-2; D not certain. This TCR derives from an adult woman with stable Graves' hyperthyroidism. The CDR3 nucleotides are TGTGCCATCGGTGGGGACACCGGGGAGCTGTTTTTT. Encoded protein: CAIGGDTGELFF.